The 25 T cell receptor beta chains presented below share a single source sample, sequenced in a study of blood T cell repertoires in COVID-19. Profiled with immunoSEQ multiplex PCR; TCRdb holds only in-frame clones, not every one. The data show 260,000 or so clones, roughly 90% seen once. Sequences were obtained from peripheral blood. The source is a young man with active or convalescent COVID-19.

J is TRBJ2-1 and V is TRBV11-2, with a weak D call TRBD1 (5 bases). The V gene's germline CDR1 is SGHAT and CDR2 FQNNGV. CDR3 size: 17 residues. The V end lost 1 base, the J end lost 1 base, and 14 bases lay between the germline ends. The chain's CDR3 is CASSLVASGKSYNEQFF. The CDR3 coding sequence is TGTGCCAGCAGCTTAGTGGCCTCAGGGAAGTCCTACAATGAGCAGTTCTTC.

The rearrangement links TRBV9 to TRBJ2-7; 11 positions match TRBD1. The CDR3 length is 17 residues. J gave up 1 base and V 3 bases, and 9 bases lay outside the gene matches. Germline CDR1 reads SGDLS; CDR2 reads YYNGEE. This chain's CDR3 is CASSAGTGGGGSYEQYF. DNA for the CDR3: TGTGCCAGCAGCGCCGGGACAGGGGGTGGGGGTTCCTACGAGCAGTACTTC.

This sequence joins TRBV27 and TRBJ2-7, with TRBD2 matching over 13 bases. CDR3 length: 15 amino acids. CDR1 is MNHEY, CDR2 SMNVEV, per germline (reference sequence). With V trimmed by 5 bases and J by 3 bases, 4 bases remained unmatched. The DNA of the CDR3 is TGTGCCAGCAGTCTAGGGACTAGCGGGGTCTACGAGCAGTACTTC. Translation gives CASSLGTSGVYEQYF.

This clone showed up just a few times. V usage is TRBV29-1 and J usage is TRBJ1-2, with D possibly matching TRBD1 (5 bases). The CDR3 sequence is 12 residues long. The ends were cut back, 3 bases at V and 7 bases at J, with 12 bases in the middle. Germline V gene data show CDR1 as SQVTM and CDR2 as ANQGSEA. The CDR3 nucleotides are TGCAGCGTTGAGTCCAGGGTCGGTGGCTACACCTTC. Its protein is CSVESRVGGYTF.

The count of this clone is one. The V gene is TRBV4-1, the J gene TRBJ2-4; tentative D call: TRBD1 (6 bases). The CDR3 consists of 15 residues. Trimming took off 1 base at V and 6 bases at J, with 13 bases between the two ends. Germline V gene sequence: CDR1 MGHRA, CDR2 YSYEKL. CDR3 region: CASSQVGVGGNIQYF. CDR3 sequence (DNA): TGCGCCAGCAGCCAAGTAGGGGTAGGGGGAAACATTCAGTACTTC.

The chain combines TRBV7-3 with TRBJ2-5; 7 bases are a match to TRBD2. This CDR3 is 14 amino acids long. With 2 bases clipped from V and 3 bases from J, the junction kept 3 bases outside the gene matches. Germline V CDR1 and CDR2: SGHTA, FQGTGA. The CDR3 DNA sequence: TGTGCCAGCAGCTTAGGGGGGGAGGAAGAGACCCAGTACTTC. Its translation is CASSLGGEEETQYF.

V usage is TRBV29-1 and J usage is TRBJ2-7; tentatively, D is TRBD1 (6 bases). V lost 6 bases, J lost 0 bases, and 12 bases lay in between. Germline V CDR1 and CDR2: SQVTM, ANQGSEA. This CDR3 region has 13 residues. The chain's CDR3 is CSVAGDSSYEQYF. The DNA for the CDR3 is TGCAGCGTAGCAGGGGATTCCTCCTACGAGCAGTACTTC.

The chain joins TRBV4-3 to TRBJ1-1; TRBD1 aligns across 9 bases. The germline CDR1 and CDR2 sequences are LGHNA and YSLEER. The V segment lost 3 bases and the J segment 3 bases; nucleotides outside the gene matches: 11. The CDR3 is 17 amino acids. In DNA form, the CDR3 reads TGCGCCAGCAGCCAGCGGACAGGGGTGGCGTCGGACACTGAAGCTTTCTTT. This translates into CASSQRTGVASDTEAFF.

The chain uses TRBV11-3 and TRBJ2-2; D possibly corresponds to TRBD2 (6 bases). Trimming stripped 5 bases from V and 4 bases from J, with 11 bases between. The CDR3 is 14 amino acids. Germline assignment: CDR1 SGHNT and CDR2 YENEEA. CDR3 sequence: CASSGGLSTGELFF. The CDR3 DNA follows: TGTGCCAGCAGCGGGGGACTCAGCACCGGGGAGCTGTTTTTT.

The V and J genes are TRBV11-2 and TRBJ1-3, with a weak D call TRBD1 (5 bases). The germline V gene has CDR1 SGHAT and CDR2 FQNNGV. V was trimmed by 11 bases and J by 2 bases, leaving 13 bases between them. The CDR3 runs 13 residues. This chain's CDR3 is CASPGNAGNTIYF. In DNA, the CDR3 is TGTGCCTCCCCAGGGAATGCTGGAAACACCATATATTTT.

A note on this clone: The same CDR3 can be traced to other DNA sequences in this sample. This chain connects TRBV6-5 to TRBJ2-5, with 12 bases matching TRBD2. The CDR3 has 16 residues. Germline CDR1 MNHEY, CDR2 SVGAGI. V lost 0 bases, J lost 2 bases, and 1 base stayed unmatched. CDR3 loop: CASSYSTSGGQETQYF. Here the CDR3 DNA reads TGTGCCAGCAGTTACTCGACTAGCGGGGGTCAAGAGACCCAGTACTTC.

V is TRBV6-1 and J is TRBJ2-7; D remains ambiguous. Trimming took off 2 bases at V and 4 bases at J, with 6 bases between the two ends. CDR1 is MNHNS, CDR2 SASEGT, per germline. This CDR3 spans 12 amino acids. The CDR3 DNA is TGTGCCAGCAGTGAAAACGGTTACGAGCAGTACTTC. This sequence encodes CASSENGYEQYF.

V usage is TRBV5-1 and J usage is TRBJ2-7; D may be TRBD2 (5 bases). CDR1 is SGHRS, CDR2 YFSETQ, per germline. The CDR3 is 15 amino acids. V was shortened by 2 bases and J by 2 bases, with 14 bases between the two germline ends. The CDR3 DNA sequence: TGCGCCAGCAGCTTCACAAGCGGTGGGACCTACGAGCAGTACTTC. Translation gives CASSFTSGGTYEQYF.

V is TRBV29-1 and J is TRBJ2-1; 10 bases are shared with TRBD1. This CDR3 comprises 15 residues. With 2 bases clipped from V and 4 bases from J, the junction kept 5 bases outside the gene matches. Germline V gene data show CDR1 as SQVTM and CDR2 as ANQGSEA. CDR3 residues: CSVEFGDRGYNEQFF. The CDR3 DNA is TGCAGCGTTGAATTTGGGGACAGGGGATACAATGAGCAGTTCTTC.

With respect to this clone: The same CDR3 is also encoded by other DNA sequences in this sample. The DNA of the CDR3 is TGTGCCAGCAGTTCCCCTTTTAGCGGGGGGGGCACAGATACGCAGTATTTT. Protein sequence: CASSSPFSGGGTDTQYF. The chain is built from TRBV27 and TRBJ2-3; 11 nucleotides match TRBD2. The CDR3 length is 17 residues. CDR1 and CDR2 from the germline V gene are MNHEY and SMNVEV (reference sequence). V lost 4 bases and J lost 1; bases outside the gene matches: 7.

The CDR3 bases are TGTGCCAGCAGCTTGTTCCCGGGACAGACTGGAAACACCATATATTTT. Translation: CASSLFPGQTGNTIYF. V usage is TRBV5-5 and J usage is TRBJ1-3, with 7 bases fitting TRBD1. Looked up from germline, CDR1 is SGHKS and CDR2 is YYEKEE (reference sequence). The CDR3 contains 16 residues. Trimming took 1 base from V and 2 from J; bases not matched to a gene: 6.

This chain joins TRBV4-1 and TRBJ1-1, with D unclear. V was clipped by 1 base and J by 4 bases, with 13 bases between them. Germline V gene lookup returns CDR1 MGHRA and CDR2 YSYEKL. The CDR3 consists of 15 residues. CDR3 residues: CASSQGEGILTEAFF. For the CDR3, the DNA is TGCGCCAGCAGCCAAGGGGAGGGCATTCTCACTGAAGCTTTCTTT.

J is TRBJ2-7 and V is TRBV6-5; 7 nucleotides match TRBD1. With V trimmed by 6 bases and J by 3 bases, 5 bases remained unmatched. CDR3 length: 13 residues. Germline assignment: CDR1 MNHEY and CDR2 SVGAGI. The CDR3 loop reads CASSRGQNYEQYF. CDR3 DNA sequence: TGTGCCAGCAGCCGGGGACAGAACTACGAGCAGTACTTC.

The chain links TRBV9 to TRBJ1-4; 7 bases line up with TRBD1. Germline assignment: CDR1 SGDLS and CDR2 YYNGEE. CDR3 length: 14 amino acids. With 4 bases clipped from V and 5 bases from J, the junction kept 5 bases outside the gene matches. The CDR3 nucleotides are TGTGCCAGCAGCCCGGGACAGCCGAATGAAAAACTGTTTTTT. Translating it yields CASSPGQPNEKLFF. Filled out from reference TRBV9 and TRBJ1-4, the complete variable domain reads DSGVTQTPKHLITATGQRVTLRCSPRSGDLSVYWYQQSLDQGLQFLIQYYNGEERAKGNILERFSAQQFPDLHSELNLSSLELGDSALYFCASSPGQPNEKLFFGSGTQLSVL.

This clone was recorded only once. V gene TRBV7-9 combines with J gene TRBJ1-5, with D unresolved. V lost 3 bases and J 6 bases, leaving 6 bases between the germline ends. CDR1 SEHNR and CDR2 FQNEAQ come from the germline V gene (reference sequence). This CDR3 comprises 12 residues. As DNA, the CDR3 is TGTGCCAGCAGCTTCGACTTTCAGCCCCAGCATTTT. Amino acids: CASSFDFQPQHF.

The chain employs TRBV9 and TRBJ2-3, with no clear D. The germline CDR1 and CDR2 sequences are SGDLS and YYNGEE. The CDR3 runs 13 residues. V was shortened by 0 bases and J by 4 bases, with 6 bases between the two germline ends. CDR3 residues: CASSVGAADTQYF. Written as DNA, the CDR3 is TGTGCCAGCAGCGTAGGAGCCGCAGATACGCAGTATTTT.

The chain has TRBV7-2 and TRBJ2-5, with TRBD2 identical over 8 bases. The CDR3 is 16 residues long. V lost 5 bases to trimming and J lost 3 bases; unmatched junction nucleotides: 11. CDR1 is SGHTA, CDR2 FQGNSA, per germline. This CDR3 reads CASSPRGVGSKETQYF. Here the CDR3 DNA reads TGTGCCAGCAGCCCGCGGGGGGTGGGGTCTAAAGAGACCCAGTACTTC.

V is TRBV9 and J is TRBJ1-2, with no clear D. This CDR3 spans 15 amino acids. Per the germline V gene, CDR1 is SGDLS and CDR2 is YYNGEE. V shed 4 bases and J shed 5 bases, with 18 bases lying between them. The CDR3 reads CASSHAREVEYGYTF. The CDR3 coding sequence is TGTGCCAGCAGCCACGCGCGGGAAGTAGAGTATGGCTACACCTTC.

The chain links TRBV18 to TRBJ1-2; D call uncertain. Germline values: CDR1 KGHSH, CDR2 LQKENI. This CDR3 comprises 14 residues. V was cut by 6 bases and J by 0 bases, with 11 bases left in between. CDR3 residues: CASSPSSPNYGYTF. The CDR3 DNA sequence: TGTGCCAGCTCCCCAAGTAGTCCTAACTATGGCTACACCTTC.

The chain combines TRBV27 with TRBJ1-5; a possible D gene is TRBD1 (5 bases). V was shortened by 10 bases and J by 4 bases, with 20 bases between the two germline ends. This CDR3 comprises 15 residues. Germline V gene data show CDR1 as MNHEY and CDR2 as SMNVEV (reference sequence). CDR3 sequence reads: CAIMGGGTRNQPQHF. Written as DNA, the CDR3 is TGTGCCATAATGGGAGGTGGGACCCGGAATCAGCCCCAGCATTTT.